This T cell receptor (beta chain) was observed in a study of graft-versus-host responses after intestinal transplantation. The method was immunoSEQ multiplex PCR; TCRdb's version includes in-frame clones alone and lacks a portion of them. The sample includes about 91,000 clones, approximately 90% of them seen just once. Study-level findings and limits: GvH clones were found in recipient marrow; some appeared first in ileum or blood.

A note on this clone: What it recognizes is unknown.

This CDR3 spans 13 amino acids. V shed 6 bases, J shed 6 bases, and the junction held 7 bases outside the gene matches. The germline V gene encodes CDR1 SQVTM and CDR2 ANQGSEA. This chain joins TRBV29-1 and TRBJ2-2, with TRBD2 matching 7 bases. The receptor was isolated from a human donor who was the organ donor for an intestinal transplant. Sequences were derived from unstimulated CD4+ T cells sorted from spleen or lymph node cells, sampled before transplant. The CDR3 nucleotides read TGCAGCGTAGCGGGAAGGGCAGCCGGGGAGCTGTTTTTT. This sequence encodes CSVAGRAAGELFF.